One sample yielded the 25 T cell receptor beta chains listed below, sequenced in a study of cytomegalovirus exposure and HLA in healthy donors. PCR amplification relied on 60 Vbeta primers (plus 13 Jbeta primers). TCRdb keeps only in-frame clones here, not all; method: immunoSEQ multiplex PCR. Seen here are around 260,000 clones, about 80% observed once, and the top ten hold less than 0.4%. Sequenced sample: PBMCs. The receptors were gathered from a girl aged 2 to 10 in good health and CMV-seronegative.

This chain links TRBV27 with TRBJ1-4; 7 nucleotides agree with TRBD1. Germline loops: CDR1 MNHEY, CDR2 SMNVEV (reference sequence). V lost 3 bases and J lost 5; bases outside the gene matches: 3. The CDR3 sequence is 14 residues long. The CDR3 region is CASSFGTVNEKLFF. Here the CDR3 DNA reads TGTGCCAGCAGTTTCGGGACAGTAAATGAAAAACTGTTTTTT.

The chain couples TRBV11-2 to TRBJ2-3; the match to TRBD2 covers 7 bases. CDR1 is SGHAT, CDR2 FQNNGV, per germline. The length of the CDR3 is 14 residues. The junction had 3 bases not matched to a gene; V was cut back by 5 bases and J by 1 base. CDR3 region: CASSARGGTDTQYF. Here the CDR3 DNA reads TGTGCCAGCAGCGCTCGGGGGGGCACAGATACGCAGTATTTT.

This clone was counted only a few times. In DNA form, the CDR3 reads TGTGCCAGCAGTCTAGGACAGGTTCACGGGACTGGGGCCAACGTCCTGACTTTC. It translates to CASSLGQVHGTGANVLTF. This sequence joins TRBV28 and TRBJ2-6, with 7 nucleotides matching TRBD1. The trim removed 5 bases at V and 2 bases at J, leaving 12 bases unmatched. The CDR3 runs 18 residues. Germline V gene lookup returns CDR1 MDHEN and CDR2 SYDVKM.

DNA of the CDR3: TGTGCCAGCAGCGGGGGACTAGCGAACTCCTACGAGCAGTACTTC. This gives the protein CASSGGLANSYEQYF. J is TRBJ2-7 and V is TRBV7-2; 10 bases map to TRBD2. Per the germline V gene, CDR1 is SGHTA and CDR2 is FQGNSA. The CDR3 loop spans 15 amino acids. V dropped 5 bases and J dropped 0; count of bases not matched to a gene: 4.

This clone has just a few counts. The J gene is TRBJ1-1, the V gene TRBV30; D call uncertain. Between the trimmed V and J ends, which lost 2 bases and 3 bases, there was a span of 4 bases. Germline CDR1 reads GTSNPN; CDR2 reads SVGIG (reference sequence). This CDR3 has 11 residues. CDR3 nucleotide sequence: TGTGCCTGGAGTTCTGACACTGAAGCTTTCTTT. It specifies CAWSSDTEAFF.

V and J are TRBV6-1 and TRBJ1-2, with D possibly TRBD1 on 6 matching bases. Trimming took off 4 bases at V and 7 bases at J, with 10 bases between the two ends. The CDR3 covers 12 residues. Germline CDR1 reads MNHNS; CDR2 reads SASEGT. The CDR3 sequence is CASSGTVGGYTF. Here the CDR3 DNA reads TGTGCCAGCAGTGGGACAGTTGGTGGCTACACCTTC.

The V call is TRBV7-2, the J call TRBJ2-3; the D is unclear. The CDR3 extends over 12 amino acids. From germline, CDR1 is SGHTA and CDR2 FQGNSA. V was pared by 4 bases and J by 2 bases, with 4 bases between. The DNA of the CDR3 is TGTGCCAGCAGCTCCTTCACAGATACGCAGTATTTT. Protein sequence: CASSSFTDTQYF.

The chain uses TRBV29-1 and TRBJ2-6; 7 bases map to TRBD1. CDR3 length equals 18 residues. V gave up 6 bases and J gave up 0 bases; unmatched junction bases: 14. CDR1 is SQVTM, CDR2 ANQGSEA, per germline. CDR3 sequence: CSVASTGLFLSGANVLTF. The CDR3 nucleotides read TGCAGCGTCGCATCGACAGGGCTCTTTCTCTCTGGGGCCAACGTCCTGACTTTC.

V and J are TRBV27 and TRBJ2-5; TRBD2 matches at 8 bases. This CDR3 is built from 15 residues. Germline lookup yields CDR1 MNHEY and CDR2 SMNVEV (reference sequence). J was trimmed by 5 bases and V by 6 bases; bases with no gene match: 11. CDR3: CASSSGVAGWETQYF. CDR3 sequence (DNA): TGTGCCAGCAGCTCGGGGGTAGCGGGGTGGGAGACCCAGTACTTC.

V gene TRBV18 combines with J gene TRBJ2-1; 10 bases map to TRBD2. V trimming: 6 bases; J trimming: 4 bases; junction bases outside the gene matches: 6. The CDR3 runs to 15 residues. The germline V gene encodes CDR1 KGHSH and CDR2 LQKENI. CDR3 sequence: CASSQLAGAYNEQFF. The CDR3, as DNA: TGTGCCAGCTCGCAGCTAGCGGGAGCGTACAATGAGCAGTTCTTC.

The chain employs TRBV4-1 and TRBJ1-2; the D is unclear. Trimming left V 0 bases short and J 4 bases short, with 9 bases between. Germline V gene data show CDR1 as MGHRA and CDR2 as YSYEKL. This CDR3 has 14 residues. CDR3 amino acids: CASSQEYSVYGYTF. The CDR3 DNA reads as TGCGCCAGCAGCCAAGAATACAGTGTCTATGGCTACACCTTC.

The chain has TRBV5-1 and TRBJ2-2; 12 nucleotides agree with TRBD2. Germline-derived CDR1 and CDR2 are SGHRS and YFSETQ. This CDR3 has 14 amino acids. The V and J ends lost 4 bases and 7 bases, in that order; junction bases with no gene match: 2. As DNA, the CDR3 is TGCGCCAGCAGCCCGGGACTAGCGGGCGGGGAGCTGTTTTTT. Its protein is CASSPGLAGGELFF.

On this clone: Compared with germline, one end of the junction differs, possibly owing to a read error. The chain links TRBV7-8 to TRBJ2-2, with D possibly TRBD2 on 6 matching bases. The germline gives CDR1 SGHVS, CDR2 FQNEAQ. This CDR3 comprises 12 residues. CDR3 bases: TGTGCCAGCAGCTTATTGGCCGGGGGGCTGTTTTTT. This codes for CASSLLAGGLFF. Together with reference TRBV7-8 and TRBJ2-2, the CDR3 gives the full variable domain: GAGVSQSPRYKVAKRGQDVALRCDPISGHVSLFWYQQALGQGPEFLTYFQNEAQLDKSGLPSDRFFAERPEGSVSTLKIQRTQQEDSAVYLCASSLLAGGLFFGEGSRLTVL.

The rearrangement uses TRBV2 and TRBJ1-6; a possible D gene is TRBD1 (6 bases). Trimming took off 4 bases at V and 7 bases at J, with 17 bases between the two ends. This CDR3 has 16 residues. CDR1 is SNHLY, CDR2 FYNNEI, per germline. For the CDR3, the DNA is TGTGCCAGCAGTGGCCAGGGGCTGAGGGGAAATTCACCCCTCCACTTT. Translation: CASSGQGLRGNSPLHF.

The chain has TRBV7-9 and TRBJ2-7, with TRBD1 identical over 9 bases. The ends lost 4 bases at V and 7 bases at J; junction bases unmatched: 11. The CDR3 length is 15 residues. In germline, CDR1 is SEHNR, CDR2 FQNEAQ (reference sequence). CDR3 in DNA: TGTGCCAGCAGCTCATTGGGGACAGGGCTCGAAGAGCAGTACTTC. Its translation: CASSSLGTGLEEQYF.

The chain uses TRBV18 and TRBJ1-3; D is undetermined. The CDR3 totals 16 residues. V was trimmed by 0 bases and J by 0 bases, leaving 9 bases between them. The germline V gene has CDR1 KGHSH and CDR2 LQKENI. The CDR3 is CASSPPAYRSGNTIYF. In DNA, the CDR3 is TGTGCCAGCTCACCACCGGCTTATCGCTCTGGAAACACCATATATTTT.

Only a few counts were recorded for this clone. The rearrangement links TRBV30 to TRBJ2-1; 9 nucleotides align to TRBD1. CDR3 size: 15 residues. V lost 2 bases and J lost 3; bases outside the gene matches: 5. Germline V gene sequence: CDR1 GTSNPN, CDR2 SVGIG (reference sequence). CDR3 sequence: CAWSFPGQGYNEQFF. CDR3 in DNA: TGTGCCTGGAGTTTCCCGGGACAGGGCTACAATGAGCAGTTCTTC.

The chain combines TRBV6-1 with TRBJ1-2; 9 positions match TRBD1. Germline CDR1 is MNHNS and CDR2 is SASEGT. The CDR3 contains 15 residues. J was trimmed by 2 bases and V by 1 base; bases with no gene match: 2. The CDR3 loop reads CASSEGGQGNYGYTF. CDR3 DNA sequence: TGTGCCAGCAGTGAAGGGGGACAGGGAAACTATGGCTACACCTTC.

This clone was picked up one time. This sequence joins TRBV6-1 and TRBJ2-1, with TRBD2 identical over 7 bases. Trimming at V came to 11 bases and at J to 7 bases, leaving 14 bases not matched to a gene. The CDR3 is 14 amino acids. Germline V gene lookup returns CDR1 MNHNS and CDR2 SASEGT. Here the CDR3 DNA reads TGTGCCGAGGAGGTAGCGGGCTCAACTAATGAGCAGTTCTTC. It yields the protein CAEEVAGSTNEQFF.

V gene TRBV5-1 combines with J gene TRBJ2-5; TRBD2 matches at 15 bases. V trimming: 4 bases; J trimming: 3 bases; junction bases outside the gene matches: 10. The CDR3 is 18 amino acids. Germline V gives CDR1 SGHRS, CDR2 YFSETQ. CDR3 nucleotides: TGCGCCAGCAGCAACGGACTAGCGGGGGGGTATATGGAAGAGACCCAGTACTTC. It specifies CASSNGLAGGYMEETQYF.

This chain uses TRBV11-3 with TRBJ1-2; possible D gene TRBD1, 6 bases. The CDR3 extends over 12 amino acids. V lost 4 bases and J 6 bases, leaving 9 bases between the germline ends. The V gene's germline CDR1 is SGHNT and CDR2 YENEEA. CDR3 DNA sequence: TGTGCCAGCAGCTCGGGGGGCGATGGCTACACCTTC. Its protein product is CASSSGGDGYTF.

The CDR3 DNA reads as TGTGCCAGCAGCTTATTCGGGAGGGCCCTGGAGACCCAGTACTTC. Protein sequence: CASSLFGRALETQYF. The rearrangement links TRBV5-8 to TRBJ2-5, with 8 bases identical to TRBD2. The CDR3 loop spans 15 amino acids. From germline, CDR1 is SGHTS and CDR2 YDEGEE. V lost 2 bases and J lost 5; bases outside the gene matches: 8. Together with reference TRBV5-8 and TRBJ2-5, the CDR3 gives the full variable domain: EAGVTQSPTHLIKTRGQQATLRCSPISGHTSVYWYQQALGLGLQFLLWYDEGEERNRGNFPPRFSGRQFPNYSSELNVNALELEDSALYLCASSLFGRALETQYFGPGTRLLVL.

This rearrangement joins TRBV5-8 to TRBJ1-2, with TRBD1 identical over 10 bases. V dropped 5 bases and J dropped 2; count of bases not matched to a gene: 0. Germline assignment: CDR1 SGHTS and CDR2 YDEGEE. The CDR3 is 13 residues long. The CDR3 loop is CASRDRGNYGYTF. Written as DNA, the CDR3 is TGTGCCAGCAGGGACAGGGGGAACTATGGCTACACCTTC.

V and J are TRBV2 and TRBJ2-2, with D maybe TRBD1 (6 bases). Trimming left V 1 base short and J 6 bases short, with 9 bases between. The CDR3 is 14 amino acids. Germline assignment: CDR1 SNHLY and CDR2 FYNNEI. As DNA, the CDR3 is TGTGCCAGCAGTGAAGACAGGGTGCCCGGGGAGCTGTTTTTT. This codes for CASSEDRVPGELFF.

The chain combines TRBV28 with TRBJ2-5; D is perhaps TRBD2 (5 bases). The CDR3 sequence is 15 residues long. Trimming cost V 5 bases and J 5 bases, with 18 bases left between them. The germline CDR1 and CDR2 sequences are MDHEN and SYDVKM. The CDR3: CASSPTTPGFETQYF. CDR3 nucleotide sequence: TGTGCCAGCAGTCCCACAACCCCGGGGTTCGAGACCCAGTACTTC.